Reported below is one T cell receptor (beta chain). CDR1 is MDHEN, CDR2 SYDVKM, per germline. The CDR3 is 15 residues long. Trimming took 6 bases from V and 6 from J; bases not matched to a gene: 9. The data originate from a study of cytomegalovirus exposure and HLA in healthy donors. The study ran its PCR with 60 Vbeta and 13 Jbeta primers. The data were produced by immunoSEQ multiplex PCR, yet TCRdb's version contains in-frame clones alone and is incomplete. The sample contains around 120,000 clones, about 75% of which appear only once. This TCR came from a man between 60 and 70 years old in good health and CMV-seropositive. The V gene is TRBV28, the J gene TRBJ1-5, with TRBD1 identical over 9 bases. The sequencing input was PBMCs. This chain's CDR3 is CASRLGQGISQPQHF. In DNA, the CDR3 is TGTGCCAGCAGACTAGGACAGGGGATAAGTCAGCCCCAGCATTTT.